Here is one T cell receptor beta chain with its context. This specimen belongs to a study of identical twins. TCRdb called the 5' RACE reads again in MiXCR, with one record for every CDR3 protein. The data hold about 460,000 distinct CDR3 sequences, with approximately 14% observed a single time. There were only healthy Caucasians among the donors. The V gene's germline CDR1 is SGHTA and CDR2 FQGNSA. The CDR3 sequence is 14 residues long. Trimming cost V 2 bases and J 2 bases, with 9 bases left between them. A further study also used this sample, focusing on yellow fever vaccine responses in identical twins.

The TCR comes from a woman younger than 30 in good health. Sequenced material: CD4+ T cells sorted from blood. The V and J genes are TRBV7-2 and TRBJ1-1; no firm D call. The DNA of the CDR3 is TGTGCCAGCAGCTTAAATCAACTCAACACTGAAGCTTTCTTT. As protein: CASSLNQLNTEAFF.